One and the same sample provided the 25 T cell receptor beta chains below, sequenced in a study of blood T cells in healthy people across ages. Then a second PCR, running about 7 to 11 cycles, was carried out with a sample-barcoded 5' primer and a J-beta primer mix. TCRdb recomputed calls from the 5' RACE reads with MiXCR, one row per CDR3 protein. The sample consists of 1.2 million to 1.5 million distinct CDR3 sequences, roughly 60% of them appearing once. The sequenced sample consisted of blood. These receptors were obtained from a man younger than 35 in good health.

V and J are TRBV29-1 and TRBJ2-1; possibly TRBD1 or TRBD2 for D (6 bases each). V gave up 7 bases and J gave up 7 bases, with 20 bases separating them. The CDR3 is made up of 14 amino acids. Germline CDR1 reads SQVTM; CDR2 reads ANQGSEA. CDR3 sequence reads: CSAPGGPASNEQFF. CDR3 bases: TGCAGCGCCCCTGGGGGGCCAGCCTCTAATGAGCAGTTCTTC.

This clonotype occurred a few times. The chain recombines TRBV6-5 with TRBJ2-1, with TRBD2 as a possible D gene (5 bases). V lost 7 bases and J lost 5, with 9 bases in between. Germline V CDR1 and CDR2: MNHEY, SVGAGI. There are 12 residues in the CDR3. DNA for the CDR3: TGTGCCAGCACCGCTAGCCACAATGAGCAGTTCTTC. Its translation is CASTASHNEQFF.

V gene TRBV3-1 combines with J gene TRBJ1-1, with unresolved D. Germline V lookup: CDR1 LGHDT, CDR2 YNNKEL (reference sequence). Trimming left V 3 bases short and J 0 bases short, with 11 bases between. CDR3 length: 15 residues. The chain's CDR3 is CASSQGMGMNTEAFF. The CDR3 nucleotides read TGTGCCAGCAGCCAGGGGATGGGCATGAACACTGAAGCTTTCTTT.

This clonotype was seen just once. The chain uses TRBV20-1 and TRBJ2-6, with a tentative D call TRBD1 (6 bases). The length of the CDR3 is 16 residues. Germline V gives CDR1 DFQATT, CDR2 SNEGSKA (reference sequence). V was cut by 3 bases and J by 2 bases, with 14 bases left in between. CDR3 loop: CSASQGPQTGANVLTF. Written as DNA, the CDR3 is TGCAGTGCTAGCCAGGGGCCACAAACTGGGGCCAACGTCCTGACTTTC.

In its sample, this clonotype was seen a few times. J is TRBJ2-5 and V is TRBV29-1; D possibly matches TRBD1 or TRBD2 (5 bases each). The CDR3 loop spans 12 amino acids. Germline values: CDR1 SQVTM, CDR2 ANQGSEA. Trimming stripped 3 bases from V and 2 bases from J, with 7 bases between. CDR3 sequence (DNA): TGCAGCGTTGAGGGGGTTCAAGAGACCCAGTACTTC. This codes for CSVEGVQETQYF.

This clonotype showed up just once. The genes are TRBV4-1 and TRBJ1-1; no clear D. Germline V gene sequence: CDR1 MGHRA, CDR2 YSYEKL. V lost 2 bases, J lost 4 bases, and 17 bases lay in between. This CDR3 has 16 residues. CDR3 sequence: CASSQSSGIMSTEAFF. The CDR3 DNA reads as TGCGCCAGCAGCCAATCATCCGGGATCATGAGCACTGAAGCTTTCTTT.

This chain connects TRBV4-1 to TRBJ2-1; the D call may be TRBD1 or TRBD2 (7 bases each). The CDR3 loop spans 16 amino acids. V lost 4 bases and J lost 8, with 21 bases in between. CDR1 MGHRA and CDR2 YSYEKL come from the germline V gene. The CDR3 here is CASSPRGGDLGHEQFF. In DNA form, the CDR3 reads TGCGCCAGCAGCCCCAGGGGGGGCGACCTTGGGCATGAGCAGTTCTTC.

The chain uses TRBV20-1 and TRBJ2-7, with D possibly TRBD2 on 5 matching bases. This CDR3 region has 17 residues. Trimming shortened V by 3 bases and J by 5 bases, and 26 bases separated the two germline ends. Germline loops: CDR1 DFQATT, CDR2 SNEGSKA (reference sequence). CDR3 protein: CSARGYEGLPRMNEQYF. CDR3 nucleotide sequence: TGCAGTGCTAGGGGTTACGAAGGACTCCCCCGGATGAACGAGCAGTACTTC.

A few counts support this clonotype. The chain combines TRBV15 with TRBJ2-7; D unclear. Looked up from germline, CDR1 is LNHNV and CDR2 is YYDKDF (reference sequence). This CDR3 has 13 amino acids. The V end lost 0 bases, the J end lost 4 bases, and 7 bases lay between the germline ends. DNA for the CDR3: TGTGCCACCAGCAGAGACACCGGATACGAGCAGTACTTC. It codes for CATSRDTGYEQYF.

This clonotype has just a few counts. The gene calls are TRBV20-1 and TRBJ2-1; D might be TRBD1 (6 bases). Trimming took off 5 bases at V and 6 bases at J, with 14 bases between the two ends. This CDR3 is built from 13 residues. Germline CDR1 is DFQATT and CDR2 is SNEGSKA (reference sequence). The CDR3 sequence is CSADSSRGNEQFF. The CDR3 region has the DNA TGCAGTGCTGATAGCTCCAGGGGCAATGAGCAGTTCTTC.

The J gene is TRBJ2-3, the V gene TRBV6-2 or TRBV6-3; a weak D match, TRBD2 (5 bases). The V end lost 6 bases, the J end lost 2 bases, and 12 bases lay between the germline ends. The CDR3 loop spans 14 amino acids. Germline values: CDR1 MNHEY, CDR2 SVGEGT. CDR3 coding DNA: TGTGCCAGCAGCGGACTGATACTCACAGATACGCAGTATTTT. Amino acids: CASSGLILTDTQYF.

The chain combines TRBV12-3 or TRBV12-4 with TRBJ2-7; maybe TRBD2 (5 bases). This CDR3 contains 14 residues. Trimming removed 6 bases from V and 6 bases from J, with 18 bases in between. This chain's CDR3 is CASSHGLDLGEQYF. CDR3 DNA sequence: TGTGCCAGCAGCCATGGACTCGACCTCGGCGAGCAGTACTTC.

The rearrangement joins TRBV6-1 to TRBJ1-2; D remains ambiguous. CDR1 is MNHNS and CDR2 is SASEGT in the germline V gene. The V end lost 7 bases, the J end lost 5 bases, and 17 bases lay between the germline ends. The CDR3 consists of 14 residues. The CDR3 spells CASIGSAGVYGYTF. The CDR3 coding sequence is TGTGCCAGCATAGGAAGTGCGGGTGTTTATGGCTACACCTTC.

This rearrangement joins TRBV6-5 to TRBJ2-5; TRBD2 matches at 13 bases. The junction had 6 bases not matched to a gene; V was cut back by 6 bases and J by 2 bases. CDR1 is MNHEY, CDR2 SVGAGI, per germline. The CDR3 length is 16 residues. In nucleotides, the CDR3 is TGTGCCAGCAGCAGACTAGCGGGGGGCCCTCAAGAGACCCAGTACTTC. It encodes CASSRLAGGPQETQYF.

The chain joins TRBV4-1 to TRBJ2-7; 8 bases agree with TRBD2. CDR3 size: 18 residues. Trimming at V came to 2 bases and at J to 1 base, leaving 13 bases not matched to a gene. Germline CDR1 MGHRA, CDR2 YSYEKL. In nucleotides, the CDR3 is TGCGCCAGCAGCCAAATCCGGGGGGGACTGGGGAAGTCCTACGAGCAGTACTTC. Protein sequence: CASSQIRGGLGKSYEQYF.

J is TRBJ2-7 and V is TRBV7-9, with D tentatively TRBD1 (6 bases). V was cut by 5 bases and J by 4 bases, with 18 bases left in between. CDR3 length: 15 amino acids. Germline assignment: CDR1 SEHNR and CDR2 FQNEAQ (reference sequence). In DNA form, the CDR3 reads TGTGCCAGCAGCACCATGACGGGACACTCATACGAGCAGTACTTC. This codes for CASSTMTGHSYEQYF.

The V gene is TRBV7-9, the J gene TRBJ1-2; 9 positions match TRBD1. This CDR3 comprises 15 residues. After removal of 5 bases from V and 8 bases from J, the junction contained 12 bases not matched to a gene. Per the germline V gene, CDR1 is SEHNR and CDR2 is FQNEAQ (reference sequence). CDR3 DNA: TGTGCCAGCAGCCGTCCCGGGACAGGGATTGAAGGCTACACCTTC. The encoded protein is CASSRPGTGIEGYTF.

CDR3 region: CATSVTGGWSYNEQFF. For the CDR3, the DNA is TGTGCCACCAGCGTTACGGGAGGCTGGTCGTACAATGAGCAGTTCTTC. V gene TRBV15 combines with J gene TRBJ2-1, with TRBD2 identical over 7 bases. V was clipped by 5 bases and J by 4 bases; unmatched bases: 11. CDR1 is LNHNV and CDR2 is YYDKDF in the germline V gene (reference sequence). The CDR3 sequence is 16 residues long.

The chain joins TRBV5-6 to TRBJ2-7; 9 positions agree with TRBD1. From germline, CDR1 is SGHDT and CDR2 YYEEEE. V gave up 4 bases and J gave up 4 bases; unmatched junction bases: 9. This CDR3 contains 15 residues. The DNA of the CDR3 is TGTGCCAGCAGCGCGAGGGACAGGGCCCTTTACGAGCAGTACTTC. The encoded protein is CASSARDRALYEQYF.

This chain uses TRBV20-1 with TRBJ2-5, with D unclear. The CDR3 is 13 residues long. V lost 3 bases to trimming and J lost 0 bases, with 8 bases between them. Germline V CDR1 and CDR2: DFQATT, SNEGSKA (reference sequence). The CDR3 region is CSASRGNQETQYF. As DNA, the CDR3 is TGCAGTGCTAGCAGAGGAAACCAAGAGACCCAGTACTTC.

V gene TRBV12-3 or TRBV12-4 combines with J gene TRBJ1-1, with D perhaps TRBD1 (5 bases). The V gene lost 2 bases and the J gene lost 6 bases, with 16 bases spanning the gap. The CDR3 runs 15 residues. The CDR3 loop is CASSLTKSGLAEAFF. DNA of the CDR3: TGTGCCAGCAGTTTAACAAAGTCAGGGCTCGCTGAAGCTTTCTTT.

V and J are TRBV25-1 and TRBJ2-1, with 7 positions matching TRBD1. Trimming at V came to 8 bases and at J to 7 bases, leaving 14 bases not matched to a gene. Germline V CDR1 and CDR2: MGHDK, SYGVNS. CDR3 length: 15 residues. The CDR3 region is CASSGHYDRVNEQFF. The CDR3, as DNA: TGTGCCAGCTCCGGACACTACGACAGGGTAAATGAGCAGTTCTTC.

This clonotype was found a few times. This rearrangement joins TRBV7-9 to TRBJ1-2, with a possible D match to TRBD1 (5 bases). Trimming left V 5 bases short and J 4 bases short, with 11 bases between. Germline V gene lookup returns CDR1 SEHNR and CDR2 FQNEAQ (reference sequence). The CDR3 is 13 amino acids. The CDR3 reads CASSLDSLYGYTF. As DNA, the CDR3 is TGTGCCAGCAGCCTCGACAGTCTCTATGGCTACACCTTC.

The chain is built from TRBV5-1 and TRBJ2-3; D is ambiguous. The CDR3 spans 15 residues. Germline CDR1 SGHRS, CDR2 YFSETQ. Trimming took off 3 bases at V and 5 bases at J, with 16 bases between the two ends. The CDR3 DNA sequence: TGCGCCAGCAGCTCACCGGGCCAACGAGGAGATACGCAGTATTTT. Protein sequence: CASSSPGQRGDTQYF.

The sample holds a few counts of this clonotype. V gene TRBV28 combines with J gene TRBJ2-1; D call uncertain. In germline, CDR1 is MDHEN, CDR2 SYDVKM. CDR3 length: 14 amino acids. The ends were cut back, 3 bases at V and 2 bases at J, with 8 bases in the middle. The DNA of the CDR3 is TGTGCCAGCAGTTTTCCGGAAACCTACAATGAGCAGTTCTTC. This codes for CASSFPETYNEQFF.